This entry describes one TCR beta chain. A junction boundary mismatches the germline segment, possibly from a read error. The same CDR3 is also encoded by other DNA sequences in this sample. The data were obtained in a study of tumor T cells in aggressive B-cell lymphoma. Sequencing was performed with immunoSEQ multiplex PCR; in TCRdb, only in-frame clones are kept and a portion is missing. The sample lists 1,700 or so clones; approximately 95% were seen once. The germline V gene has CDR1 MNHNY and CDR2 SVGAGI (reference sequence). There are 15 residues in the CDR3. The TCR sequence derives from an adult with diffuse large B cell lymphoma. The specimen sequenced was tumor tissue. The chain links TRBV6-6 to TRBJ2-5; a possible D gene is TRBD1 (5 bases). CDR3 in amino acids: CASSYSGQFQETQYF. For the CDR3, the DNA is TGTGCCAGTAGTTACTCAGGACAATTTCAAGAGACCCAGTACTTC.